The clone carrying this T cell receptor (beta chain) appeared many times. A universal primer site and UMIs were added as TCR cDNA was made by 5'RACE template switching. TCRdb re-called the 5' RACE reads with MiXCR, one entry per CDR3 protein. The sample carries tens of thousands of distinct CDR3 sequences, under 5.5% recorded once. This sample is part of a study of T cells after yellow fever vaccination. The V end was cut by 2 bases, the J end by 4 bases, with 15 bases between. The CDR3 length is 15 residues. Germline V gives CDR1 SGHRS, CDR2 YFSETQ. Findings and limits, study-wide: The study found a weaker secondary response that peaked faster, day 5 versus 15. Almost all vaccine-responding clonotypes were not detected in the sorted memory subsets at the day 0 time point. The study noted that FACS-sorted repertoires could contain abundant clonotypes contaminating from the bulk population.

The chain employs TRBV5-1 and TRBJ1-2; the D gene is possibly TRBD1 (6 bases). This clonotype was obtained from a man aged 18 to 29 who received the YFV17D yellow fever vaccine. The sample in question was PBMCs, either bulk or a sorted T-cell subset (CD4+, CD8+, memory, or dextramer-sorted; not recorded which), obtained on the day of the yellow fever booster vaccination. The CDR3 DNA follows: TGCGCCAGCAGCTTACGGGAAGGACAGCTCTATGGCTACACCTTC. This sequence encodes CASSLREGQLYGYTF.